Each of the 26 T cell receptor beta chains below was sequenced from the same sample in a study of T cell clusters in autoimmune cytopenias. TRB amplification used 250 ng of peripheral blood genomic DNA. Multiplex touch-down PCR amplified TRB using TRB-A and TRB-B pools in one tube. TCRdb processed the multiplex PCR reads again and assigns one entry to each CDR3 protein, with no DNA. The sample totals about 12,000 distinct CDR3 sequences. The data also belong to a second study, concerning T cell repertoires in aging, cancer and after chemotherapy.

Sequences were obtained from peripheral blood. These receptors were obtained from a human donor in good health.

The chain is built from TRBV18 and TRBJ1-5; without DNA, the TCRdb call of TRBD1 cannot be checked. The CDR3 has 17 amino acids. The germline V gene encodes CDR1 KGHSH and CDR2 LQKENI. CDR3 sequence: CASSPPLRSGTNQPQHF.

This clonotype ranks as medium-sized in terms of frequency. The chain joins TRBV6-5 to TRBJ2-5; the D call from TCRdb, TRBD2, cannot be confirmed without DNA. The CDR3 contains 15 residues. The germline V gene has CDR1 MNHEY and CDR2 SVGAGI. This CDR3 reads CASSYSIRTLETQYF.

This sequence joins TRBV12-3 or TRBV12-4 and TRBJ1-5; the TCRdb D gene call, TRBD1, has no DNA to confirm it. The CDR3 is 14 residues long. The CDR3 reads CASSTTGPRGPQHF.

V and J are TRBV6-5 and TRBJ2-1; lacking DNA, the TRBD1 call made by TCRdb goes unchecked. This CDR3 comprises 13 residues. Germline CDR1 is MNHEY and CDR2 is SVGAGI. The CDR3 here is CASSFAQGGEQFF.

The V gene is TRBV12-3 or TRBV12-4, the J gene TRBJ2-3; the TCRdb D gene call, TRBD2, has no DNA to confirm it. CDR3 length: 16 residues. This CDR3 reads CASSSMTSGAVDTQYF.

Its frequency marks this clonotype as medium-sized (0.01 to 0.1%). The rearrangement uses TRBV6-5 and TRBJ1-4. The CDR3 is 15 residues long. Germline CDR1 reads MNHEY; CDR2 reads SVGAGI. The CDR3 spells CASSLSEGTNEKLFF.

The CDR3 is CASSGTTGNEQFF. This chain uses TRBV7-9 with TRBJ2-1; there is no DNA to check the TCRdb D call of TRBD1. Per the germline V gene, CDR1 is SEHNR and CDR2 is FQNEAQ (reference sequence). This CDR3 is built from 13 residues.

This chain uses TRBV15 with TRBJ2-2. The CDR3 runs to 14 residues. Per germline, CDR1 LNHNV and CDR2 YYDKDF (reference sequence). CDR3 residues: CATSRDRESGELFF.

This chain links TRBV6-1 with TRBJ1-4; TCRdb designates TRBD1, a call that cannot be tested without DNA. Per the germline V gene, CDR1 is MNHNS and CDR2 is SASEGT. This CDR3 is 13 amino acids long. The CDR3 reads CASSRTENEKLFF.

This clonotype is called medium-sized based on its frequency. The genes are TRBV19 and TRBJ2-1; TCRdb lists TRBD2, though no DNA is available to test this call. This CDR3 is 16 amino acids long. Germline V gene lookup returns CDR1 LNHDA and CDR2 SQIVND (reference sequence). CDR3 residues: CASSMLAGSPYNEQFF.

This clonotype is classed as medium-sized by frequency. The chain couples TRBV6-6 to TRBJ1-1. Per germline, CDR1 MNHNY and CDR2 SVGAGI (reference sequence). This CDR3 has 12 amino acids. The CDR3 spells CASKAGNTEAFF.

The rearrangement uses TRBV7-2 and TRBJ1-4; TCRdb gives TRBD1 as the D gene, but with no DNA this cannot be confirmed. CDR1 and CDR2 from the germline V gene are SGHTA and FQGNSA. The CDR3 is made up of 15 amino acids. CDR3 in amino acids: CASSPWGGGNEKLFF.

This rearrangement joins TRBV7-2 to TRBJ2-2; TCRdb's assignment of TRBD1 cannot be checked, as there is no DNA. Per germline, CDR1 SGHTA and CDR2 FQGNSA. This CDR3 contains 17 residues. Here the CDR3 reads CASTPHARKLNTGELFF.

This clonotype ranks as medium-sized in terms of frequency. This chain uses TRBV20-1 with TRBJ2-1; the TRBD1 assignment by TCRdb is unverifiable without DNA. CDR1 and CDR2 (germline): DFQATT, SNEGSKA (reference sequence). The CDR3 has 11 amino acids. The CDR3: CSATSPAAEFF.

The CDR3: CASSPYWGAGETQYF. The chain has TRBV7-9 and TRBJ2-5; there is no DNA to check the TCRdb D call of TRBD1. Looked up from germline, CDR1 is SEHNR and CDR2 is FQNEAQ (reference sequence). The CDR3 runs to 15 residues.

The J gene is TRBJ2-3, the V gene TRBV4-3. The CDR3 runs to 13 residues. Germline values: CDR1 LGHNA, CDR2 YSLEER. CDR3 in amino acids: CASSRRSSDTQYF.

Frequency places this clonotype as medium-sized (0.01 to 0.1%). The CDR3 region is CASSRTGLSSYEQYF. V gene TRBV5-5 combines with J gene TRBJ2-7; TCRdb calls TRBD1, which cannot be checked without DNA. Per the germline V gene, CDR1 is SGHKS and CDR2 is YYEKEE (reference sequence). The CDR3 contains 15 residues.

V usage is TRBV6-2 or TRBV6-3 and J usage is TRBJ2-1; TCRdb proposes TRBD2, but this gene call is untestable without DNA. From germline, CDR1 is MNHEY and CDR2 SVGEGT. This CDR3 is 14 amino acids long. CDR3 loop: CASSPHSGDDEQFF.

CDR3 residues: CASSFGAVNTEAFF. The chain has TRBV5-5 and TRBJ1-1; TCRdb reports TRBD1, a call that lacks DNA to check it against. From germline, CDR1 is SGHKS and CDR2 YYEKEE (reference sequence). This CDR3 is built from 14 residues.

The rearrangement uses TRBV7-2 and TRBJ2-3; the D call from TCRdb, TRBD1, cannot be confirmed without DNA. The germline V gene has CDR1 SGHTA and CDR2 FQGNSA. The CDR3 is 12 amino acids. The CDR3 protein is CASSGAGDTQYF.

The J gene is TRBJ2-2, the V gene TRBV12-3 or TRBV12-4. The CDR3 length is 12 residues. The CDR3 loop reads CASNQFPGELFF.

The chain couples TRBV11-2 to TRBJ2-2; TCRdb selects TRBD1, and the lack of DNA leaves this call unchecked. CDR1 is SGHAT, CDR2 FQNNGV, per germline. This CDR3 region has 15 residues. CDR3 sequence: CASSPNGRNTGELFF.

The CDR3 spells CASSLRSGDTIYF. The V call is TRBV7-3, the J call TRBJ1-3; TCRdb outputs TRBD1, but without DNA this stays unchecked. The V gene's germline CDR1 is SGHTA and CDR2 FQGTGA. The length of the CDR3 is 13 residues.

According to its frequency, this clonotype is medium-sized. V is TRBV7-9 and J is TRBJ2-7; the D gene TCRdb calls, TRBD1, cannot be checked with no DNA. CDR3 length: 13 amino acids. CDR1 is SEHNR and CDR2 is FQNEAQ in the germline V gene (reference sequence). CDR3 in amino acids: CASSLVDNYEQYF.

This clonotype is identified as medium-sized from frequency. The V call is TRBV20-1, the J call TRBJ1-2; TCRdb names TRBD1, which stays unverified in the absence of DNA. Germline CDR1 and CDR2: DFQATT and SNEGSKA (reference sequence). This CDR3 has 13 residues. The CDR3 is CSARDGTGGGYTF.

The chain combines TRBV20-1 with TRBJ2-1; TCRdb reports TRBD1, a call that lacks DNA to check it against. This CDR3 has 15 residues. Germline V gene lookup returns CDR1 DFQATT and CDR2 SNEGSKA (reference sequence). CDR3 in amino acids: CSASTPRQGVNEQFF.